This T cell receptor beta chain emerged from a study of CD8+ T cells in alopecia areata. Study-wide context: Those treated were given oral tofacitinib at 5 to 10 mg twice daily.

V dropped 0 bases and J dropped 1 base, with 10 bases sitting between them. Germline V gives CDR1 SGHRS, CDR2 YFSETQ. The CDR3 is made up of 16 amino acids. Extraction and reverse transcription of RNA yielded cDNA as the sequencing template. Assay: immunoSEQ multiplex PCR; the TCRdb copy retains only in-frame clones and omits some. The sample has about 150,000 clones, 45% to 55% seen once. Notes on the study in general: Whereas mice showed it more clearly, TCR sharing across patients was murkier, possibly because of HLA. Normal scalp showed lower clonality than lesional scalp, especially alopecia totalis/universalis.

About this clone: What it binds is not known.

Peripheral blood samples and lesional scalp punch biopsies were obtained from alopecia areata patients. The gene calls are TRBV5-1 and TRBJ2-2; D may be TRBD1 (6 bases). The sequenced sample was CD8+ T cells sorted from blood, obtained at week 0. The receptor's source is a human donor with alopecia areata. The CDR3 loop is CASSLVGTLNTGELFF. DNA for the CDR3: TGCGCCAGCAGCTTGGTAGGGACACTGAACACCGGGGAGCTGTTTTTT.